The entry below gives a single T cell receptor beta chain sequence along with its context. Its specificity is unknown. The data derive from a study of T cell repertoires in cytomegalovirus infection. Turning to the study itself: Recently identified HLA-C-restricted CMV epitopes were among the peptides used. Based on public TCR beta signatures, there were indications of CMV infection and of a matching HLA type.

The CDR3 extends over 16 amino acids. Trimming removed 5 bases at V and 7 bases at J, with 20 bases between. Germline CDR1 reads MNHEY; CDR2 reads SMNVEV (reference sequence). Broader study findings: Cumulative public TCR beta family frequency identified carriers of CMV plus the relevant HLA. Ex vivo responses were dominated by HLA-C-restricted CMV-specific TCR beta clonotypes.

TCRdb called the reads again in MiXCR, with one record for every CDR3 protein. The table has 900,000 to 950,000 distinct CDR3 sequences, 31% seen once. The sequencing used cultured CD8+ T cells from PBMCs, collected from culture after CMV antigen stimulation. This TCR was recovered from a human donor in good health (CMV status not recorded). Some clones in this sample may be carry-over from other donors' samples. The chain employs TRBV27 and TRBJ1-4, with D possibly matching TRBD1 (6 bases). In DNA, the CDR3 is TGTGCCAGCAGTCCAGAGGGATGGGGGCTTGGTGAAAAACTGTTTTTT. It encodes CASSPEGWGLGEKLFF.